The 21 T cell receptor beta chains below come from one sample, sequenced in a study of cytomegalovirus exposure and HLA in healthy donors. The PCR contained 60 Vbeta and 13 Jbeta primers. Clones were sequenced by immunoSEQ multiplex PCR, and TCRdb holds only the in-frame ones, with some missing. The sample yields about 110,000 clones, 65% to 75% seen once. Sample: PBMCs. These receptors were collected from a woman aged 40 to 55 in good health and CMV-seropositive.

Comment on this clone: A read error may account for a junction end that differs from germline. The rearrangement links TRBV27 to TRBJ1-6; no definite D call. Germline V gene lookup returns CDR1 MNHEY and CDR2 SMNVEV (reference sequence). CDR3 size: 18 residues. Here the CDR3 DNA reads TGTGCCAGCAGTTTCGCGGGGATGGGGATGGCCTATAATTCACCCCTCCATTTT. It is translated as CASSFAGMGMAYNSPLHF.

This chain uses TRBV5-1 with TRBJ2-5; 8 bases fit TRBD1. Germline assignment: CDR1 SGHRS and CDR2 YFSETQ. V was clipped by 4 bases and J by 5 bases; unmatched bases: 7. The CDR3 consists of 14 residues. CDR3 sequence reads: CASSDTGGGETQYF. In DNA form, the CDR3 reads TGCGCCAGCAGCGACACAGGGGGTGGCGAGACCCAGTACTTC. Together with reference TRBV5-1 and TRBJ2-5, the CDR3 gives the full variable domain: KAGVTQTPRYLIKTRGQQVTLSCSPISGHRSVSWYQQTPGQGLQFLFEYFSETQRNKGNFPGRFSGRQFSNSRSEMNVSTLELGDSALYLCASSDTGGGETQYFGPGTRLLVL.

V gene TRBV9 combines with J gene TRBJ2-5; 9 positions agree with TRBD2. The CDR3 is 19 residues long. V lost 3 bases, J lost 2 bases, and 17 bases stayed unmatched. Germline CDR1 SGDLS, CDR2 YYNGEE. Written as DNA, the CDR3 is TGTGCCAGCAGCGGACAGCAGGGACTAGCAGTTGTCGGACAAGAGACCCAGTACTTC. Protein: CASSGQQGLAVVGQETQYF.

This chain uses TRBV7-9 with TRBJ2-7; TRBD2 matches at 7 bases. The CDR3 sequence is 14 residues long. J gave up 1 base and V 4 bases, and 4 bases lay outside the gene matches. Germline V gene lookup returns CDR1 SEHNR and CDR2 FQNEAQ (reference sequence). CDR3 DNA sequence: TGTGCCAGCAGCTGGGGGGGGAAATCCTACGAGCAGTACTTC. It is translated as CASSWGGKSYEQYF.

CDR3 nucleotides: TGTGCCAGCAGCCCTTTCCCAGGACAGGGGGCGCCTGGAAACACCATATATTTT. Amino acids: CASSPFPGQGAPGNTIYF. This rearrangement joins TRBV11-3 to TRBJ1-3; 11 nucleotides match TRBD1. This CDR3 region has 18 residues. Germline values: CDR1 SGHNT, CDR2 YENEEA. Unmatched junction bases numbered 11, after V lost 5 bases and J lost 2 bases.

CDR3 sequence: CASSVRLAGRQTQYF. The CDR3 nucleotides read TGTGCCAGCAGTGTCCGACTAGCGGGGAGGCAGACCCAGTACTTC. The rearrangement links TRBV6-5 to TRBJ2-5; 11 positions match TRBD2. Germline V lookup: CDR1 MNHEY, CDR2 SVGAGI. V trimming: 5 bases; J trimming: 6 bases; junction bases outside the gene matches: 8. The CDR3 has 15 residues.

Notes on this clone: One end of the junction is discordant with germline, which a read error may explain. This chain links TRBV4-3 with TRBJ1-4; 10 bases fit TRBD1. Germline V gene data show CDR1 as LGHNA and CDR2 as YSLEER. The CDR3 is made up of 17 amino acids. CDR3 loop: CASSQDTSGTGDEKLCF. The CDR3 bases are TGCGCCAGCAGCCAAGATACATCCGGGACAGGGGATGAAAAACTGTGTTTT.

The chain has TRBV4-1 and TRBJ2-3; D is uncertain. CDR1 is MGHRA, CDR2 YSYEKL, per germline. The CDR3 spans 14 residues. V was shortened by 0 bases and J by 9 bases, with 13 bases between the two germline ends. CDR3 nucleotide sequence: TGCGCCAGCAGCCAAGACCCGGTGCAGGTGACGCAGTATTTT. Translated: CASSQDPVQVTQYF.

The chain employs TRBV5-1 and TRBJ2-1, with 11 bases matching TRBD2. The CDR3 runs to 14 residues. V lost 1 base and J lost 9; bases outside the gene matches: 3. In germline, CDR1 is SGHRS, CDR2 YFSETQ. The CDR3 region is CASSLTSGSGEQFF. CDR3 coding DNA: TGCGCCAGCAGCTTGACTAGCGGGAGTGGTGAGCAGTTCTTC.

As DNA, the CDR3 is TGTGCCAGCAGAGACAGGGGGAGCCAGCCCCAGCATTTT. It specifies CASRDRGSQPQHF. This chain links TRBV6-1 with TRBJ1-5; 9 bases line up with TRBD1. V lost 6 bases and J lost 7; bases outside the gene matches: 4. There are 13 residues in the CDR3. The germline V gene has CDR1 MNHNS and CDR2 SASEGT.

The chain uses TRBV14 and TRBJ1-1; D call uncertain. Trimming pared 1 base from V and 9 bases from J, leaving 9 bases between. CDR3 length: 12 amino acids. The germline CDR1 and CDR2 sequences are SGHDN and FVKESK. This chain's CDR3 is CASSQVAGKAFF. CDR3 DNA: TGTGCCAGCAGCCAAGTTGCGGGGAAAGCTTTCTTT.

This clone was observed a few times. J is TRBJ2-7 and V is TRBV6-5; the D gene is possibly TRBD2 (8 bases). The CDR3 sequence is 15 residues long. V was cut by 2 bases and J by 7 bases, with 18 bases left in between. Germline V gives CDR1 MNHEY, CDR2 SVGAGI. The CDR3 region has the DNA TGTGCCAGCAGTTACACAGGGGCCCCGGGGGGGGAGCAGTACTTC. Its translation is CASSYTGAPGGEQYF.

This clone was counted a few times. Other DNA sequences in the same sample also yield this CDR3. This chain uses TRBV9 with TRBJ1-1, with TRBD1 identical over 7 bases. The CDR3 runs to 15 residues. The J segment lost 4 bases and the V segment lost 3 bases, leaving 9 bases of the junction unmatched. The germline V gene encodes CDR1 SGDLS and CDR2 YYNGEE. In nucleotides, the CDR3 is TGTGCCAGCAGCGCCAGACAGGGCGGGATCACTGAAGCTTTCTTT. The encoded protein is CASSARQGGITEAFF.

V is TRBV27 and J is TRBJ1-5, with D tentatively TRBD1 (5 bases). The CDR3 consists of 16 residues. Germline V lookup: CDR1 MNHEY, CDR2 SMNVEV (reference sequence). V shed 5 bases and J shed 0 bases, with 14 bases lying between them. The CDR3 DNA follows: TGTGCCAGCAGTCCCCGGACATACTATAGCAATCAGCCCCAGCATTTT. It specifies CASSPRTYYSNQPQHF.

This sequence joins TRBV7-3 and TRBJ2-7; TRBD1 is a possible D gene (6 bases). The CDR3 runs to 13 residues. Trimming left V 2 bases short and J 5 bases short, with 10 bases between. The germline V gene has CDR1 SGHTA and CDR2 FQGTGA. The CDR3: CASSLDGGHEQYF. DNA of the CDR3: TGTGCCAGCAGCTTAGATGGGGGCCACGAGCAGTACTTC.

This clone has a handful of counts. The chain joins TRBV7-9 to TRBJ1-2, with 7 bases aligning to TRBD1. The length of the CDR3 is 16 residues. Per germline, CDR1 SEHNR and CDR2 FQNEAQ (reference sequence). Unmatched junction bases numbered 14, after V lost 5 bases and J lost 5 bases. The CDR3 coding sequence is TGTGCCAGCAGCCCACCCTTAGGACAGGCAAAATATGGCTACACCTTC. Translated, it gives CASSPPLGQAKYGYTF.

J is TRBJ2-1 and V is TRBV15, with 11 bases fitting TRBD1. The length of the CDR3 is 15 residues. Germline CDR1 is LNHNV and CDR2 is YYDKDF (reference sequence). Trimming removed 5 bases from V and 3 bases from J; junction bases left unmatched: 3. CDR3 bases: TGTGCCACCAGCGGACAGGGGGCGGGCTACAATGAGCAGTTCTTC. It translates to CATSGQGAGYNEQFF.

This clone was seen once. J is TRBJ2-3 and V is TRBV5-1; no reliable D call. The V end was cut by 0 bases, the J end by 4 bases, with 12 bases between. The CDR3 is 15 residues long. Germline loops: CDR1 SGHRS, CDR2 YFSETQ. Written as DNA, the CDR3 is TGCGCCAGCAGCTTGGCGGGTCTAGAGGCAGATACGCAGTATTTT. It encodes CASSLAGLEADTQYF. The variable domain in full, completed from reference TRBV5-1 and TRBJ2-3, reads KAGVTQTPRYLIKTRGQQVTLSCSPISGHRSVSWYQQTPGQGLQFLFEYFSETQRNKGNFPGRFSGRQFSNSRSEMNVSTLELGDSALYLCASSLAGLEADTQYFGPGTRLTVL.

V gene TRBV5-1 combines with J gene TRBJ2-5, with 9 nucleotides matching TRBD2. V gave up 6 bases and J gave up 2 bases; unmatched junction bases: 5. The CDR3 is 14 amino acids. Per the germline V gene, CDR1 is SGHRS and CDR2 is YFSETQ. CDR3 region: CASTASGIQETQYF. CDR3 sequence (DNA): TGCGCCAGCACGGCTAGCGGGATACAAGAGACCCAGTACTTC.

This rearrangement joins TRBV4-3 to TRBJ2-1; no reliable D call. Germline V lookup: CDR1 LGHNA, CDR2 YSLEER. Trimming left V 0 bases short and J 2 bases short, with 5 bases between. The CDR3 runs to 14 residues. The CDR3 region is CASSQDPTYNEQFF. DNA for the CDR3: TGCGCCAGCAGCCAAGATCCCACCTACAATGAGCAGTTCTTC.

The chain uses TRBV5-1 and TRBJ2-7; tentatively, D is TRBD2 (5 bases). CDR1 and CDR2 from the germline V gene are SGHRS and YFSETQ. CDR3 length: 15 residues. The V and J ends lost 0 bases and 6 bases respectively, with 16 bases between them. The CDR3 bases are TGCGCCAGCAGCTTGGATCCCGGGGTGAGGAGCGAGCAGTACTTC. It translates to CASSLDPGVRSEQYF.